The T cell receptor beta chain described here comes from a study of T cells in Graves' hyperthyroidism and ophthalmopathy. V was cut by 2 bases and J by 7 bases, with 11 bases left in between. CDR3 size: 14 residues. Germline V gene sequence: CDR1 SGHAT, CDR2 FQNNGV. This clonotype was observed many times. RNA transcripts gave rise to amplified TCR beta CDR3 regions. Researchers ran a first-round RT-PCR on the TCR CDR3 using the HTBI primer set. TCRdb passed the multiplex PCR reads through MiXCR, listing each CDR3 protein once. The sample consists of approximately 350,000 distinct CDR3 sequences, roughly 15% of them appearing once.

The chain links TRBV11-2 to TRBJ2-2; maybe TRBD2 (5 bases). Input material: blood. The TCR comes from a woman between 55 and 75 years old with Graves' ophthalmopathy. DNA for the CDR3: TGTGCCAGCAGCTTAAATCCGCGGGTCGGGGAGCTGTTTTTT. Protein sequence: CASSLNPRVGELFF. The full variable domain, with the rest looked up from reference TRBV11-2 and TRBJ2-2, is EAGVAQSPRYKIIEKRQSVAFWCNPISGHATLYWYQQILGQGPKLLIQFQNNGVVDDSQLPKDRFSAERLKGVDSTLKIQPAKLEDSAVYLCASSLNPRVGELFFGEGSRLTVL.